The following is a T cell receptor (beta chain) sequence with its context. What it binds is not known. This sample is part of a study of cytomegalovirus exposure and HLA in healthy donors. Study-level points and caveats: Productive rates of about 87% or about 30% were seen for most TCR beta V segments in an earlier analysis. Relative to the approximately 660-donor mean, N-insertions were reportedly fewer in an Asian-associated ancestry cluster in a later analysis.

Germline V lookup: CDR1 SNHLY, CDR2 FYNNEI. This CDR3 has 15 amino acids. V lost 6 bases, J lost 6 bases, and 7 bases stayed unmatched. PCR involved 60 Vbeta and 13 Jbeta primers. TCRdb keeps only in-frame clones here, not all; method: immunoSEQ multiplex PCR. The table has roughly 150,000 clones, about 70% seen once; the top ten hold under 2.5%. The sequenced sample was PBMCs. The chain recombines TRBV2 with TRBJ1-4, with 10 bases that match TRBD1. This clonotype originated in a woman aged 55-70 years in good health and CMV-seropositive. The CDR3 sequence: CASSGGGQGDEKLFF. CDR3 bases: TGTGCCAGCAGCGGGGGCGGACAGGGGGATGAAAAACTGTTTTTT.